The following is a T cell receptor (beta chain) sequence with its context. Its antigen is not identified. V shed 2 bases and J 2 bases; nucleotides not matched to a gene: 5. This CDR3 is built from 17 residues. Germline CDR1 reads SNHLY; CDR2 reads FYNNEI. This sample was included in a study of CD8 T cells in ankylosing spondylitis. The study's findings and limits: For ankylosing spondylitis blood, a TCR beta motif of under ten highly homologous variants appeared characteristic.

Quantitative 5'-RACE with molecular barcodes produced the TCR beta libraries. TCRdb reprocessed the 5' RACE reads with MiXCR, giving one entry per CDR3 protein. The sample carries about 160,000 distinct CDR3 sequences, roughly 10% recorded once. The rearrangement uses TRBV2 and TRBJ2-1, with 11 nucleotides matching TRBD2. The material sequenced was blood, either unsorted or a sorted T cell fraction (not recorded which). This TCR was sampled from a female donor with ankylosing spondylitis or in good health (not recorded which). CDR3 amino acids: CASSELIAGGAYNEQFF. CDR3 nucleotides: TGTGCCAGCAGTGAATTGATAGCGGGAGGGGCCTACAATGAGCAGTTCTTC.